This T cell receptor (beta chain) was obtained from a study of PD-1 blockade in classical Hodgkin lymphoma. Findings of the study overall: Reports described newly diagnosed patients as having lower baseline TCR diversity than healthy donors. Whereas CD4+ TCR diversity had risen significantly by C4D1, CD8+ TCR diversity had not.

Note on this clone: Its specificity is not known.

Exposure to brentuximab vedotin varied, and each patient had relapsed following autologous stem cell transplantation. The V end was cut by 7 bases, the J end by 5 bases, with 11 bases between. This CDR3 is 11 amino acids long. Germline-derived CDR1 and CDR2 are SQVTM and ANQGSEA. Libraries were prepared by immunoSEQ multiplex PCR; TCRdb keeps only in-frame clonotypes and omits some of them. Counted here are 35,000 to 50,000 clones, about 70% occurring once; the ten biggest clones make up about a fifth. This chain uses TRBV29-1 with TRBJ2-5; possibly TRBD2 for D (6 bases). The clonotype was recovered from a human donor with classical Hodgkin lymphoma. This specimen was peripheral blood mononuclear cells (PBMCs), taken at baseline. CDR3 residues: CSATAGETQYF. Written as DNA, the CDR3 is TGCAGCGCGACCGCGGGGGAGACCCAGTACTTC.